This entry is about one T cell receptor (beta chain). The antigen is undetermined. Sequencing was performed with immunoSEQ multiplex PCR; in TCRdb, only in-frame clones are kept and a portion is missing. This table has almost 15,000 clones, 65% to 80% appearing once. The germline gives CDR1 SQVTM, CDR2 ANQGSEA. This CDR3 is 13 amino acids long. V shed 7 bases and J 10 bases; nucleotides not matched to a gene: 10. The record originates from a study of vaccination effects on CD4 cells after COVID-19. Across the study: Samples gathered post-vaccine arrived a median of 72 days past the second dose.

In the ViraFEST assay, antigen-specific CD4+ clonotypes were identified by expansion after peptide-pool stimulation. Isolating CD4+ T cells followed about 10 days of culture. PCR showed that the person got SARS-CoV-2 infection at some point between March and December 2020. Either the BNT162b2 or mRNA-1273 vaccine was given to participants in two doses. The chain combines TRBV29-1 with TRBJ1-3; the match to TRBD1 covers 10 bases. Sequences were derived from CD4+ T cells from PBMCs cultured with HCoV-NL63 spike peptides, sampled after COVID-19 vaccination. The TCR comes from a human donor who had a prior SARS-CoV-2 infection. In DNA, the CDR3 is TGCAGCGCCCTCGACAGGGGGCAAAGGACCATATATTTT. It encodes CSALDRGQRTIYF.